Presented here are 17 T cell receptor beta chains from one specimen sequenced in a study of cytomegalovirus exposure and HLA in healthy donors. The PCR was carried out with 60 Vbeta primers and 13 Jbeta primers. TCRdb keeps only in-frame clones here, not all; method: immunoSEQ multiplex PCR. The sample holds some 150,000 clones, 65% to 85% seen once. The sequencing sample was made of PBMCs. Source of these receptors: a woman in her forties in good health and CMV-seropositive.

This clone has only a few counts. The chain is built from TRBV7-9 and TRBJ2-5; D is unclear. Looked up from germline, CDR1 is SEHNR and CDR2 is FQNEAQ (reference sequence). The CDR3 covers 12 residues. Trimming pared 5 bases from V and 4 bases from J, leaving 8 bases between. Here the CDR3 reads CASSLLAETQYF. The DNA for the CDR3 is TGTGCCAGCAGCCTATTAGCAGAGACCCAGTACTTC.

The rearrangement joins TRBV6-5 to TRBJ1-1, with a possible D match to TRBD1 (5 bases). The germline CDR1 and CDR2 sequences are MNHEY and SVGAGI. Trimming removed 6 bases at V and 3 bases at J, with 14 bases between. The CDR3 runs to 14 residues. CDR3 protein: CASSRRGWDTEAFF. The CDR3 nucleotides are TGTGCCAGCAGCAGGCGGGGGTGGGACACTGAAGCTTTCTTT.

This clone was recorded once. The rearrangement joins TRBV29-1 to TRBJ2-1; 7 positions agree with TRBD1. The CDR3 length is 11 residues. With V trimmed by 8 bases and J by 9 bases, 7 bases remained unmatched. Germline CDR1 is SQVTM and CDR2 is ANQGSEA. The CDR3 here is CSSRQGVEQFF. CDR3 nucleotide sequence: TGCAGCTCCCGTCAGGGGGTTGAGCAGTTCTTC.

The rearrangement joins TRBV9 to TRBJ1-2; maybe TRBD1 (5 bases). V shed 0 bases and J shed 8 bases, with 20 bases lying between them. The V gene's germline CDR1 is SGDLS and CDR2 YYNGEE. CDR3 length: 16 amino acids. Here the CDR3 reads CASSVEMGQPVRGYTF. CDR3 DNA sequence: TGTGCCAGCAGCGTAGAAATGGGGCAGCCGGTGAGGGGCTACACCTTC.

This clone was seen a few times. The rearrangement links TRBV7-9 to TRBJ2-1; TRBD2 matches at 13 bases. The V segment lost 5 bases and the J segment 0 bases; nucleotides outside the gene matches: 10. The CDR3 length is 19 residues. Per the germline V gene, CDR1 is SEHNR and CDR2 is FQNEAQ (reference sequence). In DNA, the CDR3 is TGTGCCAGCAGCCCCCAAAGGACTAGCGGGGGAAACTCCTACAATGAGCAGTTCTTC. Protein: CASSPQRTSGGNSYNEQFF.

This clone was observed a single time. The chain combines TRBV5-5 with TRBJ2-1; TRBD2 matches at 8 bases. The CDR3 length is 15 residues. The V and J ends lost 0 bases and 6 bases, in that order; junction bases with no gene match: 5. Germline-derived CDR1 and CDR2 are SGHKS and YYEKEE (reference sequence). In nucleotides, the CDR3 is TGTGCCAGCAGCTTGGGAGCGGGGGAGGTCAATGAGCAGTTCTTC. It codes for CASSLGAGEVNEQFF.

The CDR3 spells CASRERGIAGEQFF. The CDR3 DNA is TGTGCCTCCCGGGAAAGGGGGATAGCAGGTGAGCAGTTCTTC. This chain links TRBV2 with TRBJ2-1; D may be TRBD1 (6 bases). Deletions cut 11 bases from V and 9 bases from J, with 23 bases between. CDR1 and CDR2 (germline): SNHLY, FYNNEI. The CDR3 sequence is 14 residues long.

This chain connects TRBV2 to TRBJ1-6, with no clear D. Germline values: CDR1 SNHLY, CDR2 FYNNEI. This CDR3 is built from 12 residues. Trimming stripped 10 bases from V and 5 bases from J, with 9 bases between. The CDR3, as DNA: TGTGCCACCCCGGGTAATAATTCACCCCTCCACTTT. As protein: CATPGNNSPLHF.

V and J are TRBV5-4 and TRBJ2-3; tentatively, D is TRBD2 (6 bases). Trimming shortened V by 3 bases and J by 4 bases, and 18 bases separated the two germline ends. The CDR3 is 16 residues long. Per the germline V gene, CDR1 is SGHNT and CDR2 is YYREEE (reference sequence). CDR3 nucleotides: TGTGCCAGCAGCTCACCCTCGGGGGAAAGCGCAGATACGCAGTATTTT. This translates into CASSSPSGESADTQYF.

The chain recombines TRBV18 with TRBJ2-5, with D tentatively TRBD1 (5 bases). Germline V lookup: CDR1 KGHSH, CDR2 LQKENI. The V end was cut by 3 bases, the J end by 5 bases, with 10 bases between. This CDR3 contains 13 residues. As DNA, the CDR3 is TGTGCCAGCTCACCTCCAGGGTTGGAGACCCAGTACTTC. It encodes CASSPPGLETQYF.

The chain joins TRBV5-1 to TRBJ2-1, with 9 bases fitting TRBD2. There are 13 residues in the CDR3. V trimming: 4 bases; J trimming: 6 bases; junction bases outside the gene matches: 2. From germline, CDR1 is SGHRS and CDR2 YFSETQ. In nucleotides, the CDR3 is TGCGCCAGCAGCAAGGGACTAGCCAATGAGCAGTTCTTC. It specifies CASSKGLANEQFF.

The chain joins TRBV11-2 to TRBJ2-5; TRBD1 might be the D (7 bases). The V gene lost 1 base and the J gene lost 2 bases, with 23 bases spanning the gap. This CDR3 has 19 amino acids. In germline, CDR1 is SGHAT, CDR2 FQNNGV. The CDR3: CASSLAGAGRGQLQETQYF. As DNA, the CDR3 is TGTGCCAGCAGCTTAGCGGGGGCGGGGCGGGGACAGCTACAAGAGACCCAGTACTTC.

J is TRBJ1-1 and V is TRBV6-5, with D unclear. The CDR3 runs to 15 residues. From germline, CDR1 is MNHEY and CDR2 SVGAGI. Trimming took 2 bases from V and 7 from J, leaving 17 bases between them. The CDR3 reads CASSYRNRGEFEAFF. The CDR3 DNA sequence: TGTGCCAGCAGTTACCGTAATCGGGGTGAATTTGAAGCTTTCTTT.

This sequence joins TRBV28 and TRBJ2-7; 11 bases map to TRBD2. The CDR3 is made up of 17 amino acids. V lost 2 bases and J lost 1; bases outside the gene matches: 7. Germline V gives CDR1 MDHEN, CDR2 SYDVKM. The CDR3 bases are TGTGCCAGCAGTTTAGCTAGCGGGGGGTATGGATCCTACGAGCAGTACTTC. Translated: CASSLASGGYGSYEQYF.

This chain joins TRBV10-3 and TRBJ2-1, with 12 positions matching TRBD2. Germline assignment: CDR1 ENHRY and CDR2 SYGVKD. The CDR3 is 15 residues long. V shed 7 bases and J 3 bases; nucleotides not matched to a gene: 4. CDR3 amino acids: CAIKPTSGGYNEQFF. DNA for the CDR3: TGTGCCATCAAACCGACTAGCGGGGGCTACAATGAGCAGTTCTTC.

The chain joins TRBV5-1 to TRBJ1-3; perhaps TRBD1 as D (6 bases). V was pared by 2 bases and J by 0 bases, with 9 bases between. Germline lookup yields CDR1 SGHRS and CDR2 YFSETQ. This CDR3 is built from 15 residues. CDR3 nucleotides: TGCGCCAGCAGCTTACAGGGTTCCTCTGGAAACACCATATATTTT. It encodes CASSLQGSSGNTIYF.

The chain has TRBV9 and TRBJ2-5, with 9 bases matching TRBD2. V was pared by 3 bases and J by 4 bases, with 1 base of the junction left unmatched. Germline lookup yields CDR1 SGDLS and CDR2 YYNGEE. The CDR3 runs to 13 residues. For the CDR3, the DNA is TGTGCCAGCAGCGAGGGACTAGCAGAGACCCAGTACTTC. It translates to CASSEGLAETQYF.